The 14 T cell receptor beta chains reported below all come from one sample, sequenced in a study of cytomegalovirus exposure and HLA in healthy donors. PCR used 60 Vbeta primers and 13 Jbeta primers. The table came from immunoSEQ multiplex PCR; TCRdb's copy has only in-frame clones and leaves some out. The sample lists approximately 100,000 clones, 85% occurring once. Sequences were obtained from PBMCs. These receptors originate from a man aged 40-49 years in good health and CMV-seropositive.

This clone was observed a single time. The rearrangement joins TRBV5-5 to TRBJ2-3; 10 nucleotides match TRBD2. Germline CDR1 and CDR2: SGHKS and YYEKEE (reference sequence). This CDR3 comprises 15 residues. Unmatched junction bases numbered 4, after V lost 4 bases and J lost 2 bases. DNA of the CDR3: TGTGCCAGCAGCACCAGCGGGAGGGCCACAGATACGCAGTATTTT. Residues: CASSTSGRATDTQYF.

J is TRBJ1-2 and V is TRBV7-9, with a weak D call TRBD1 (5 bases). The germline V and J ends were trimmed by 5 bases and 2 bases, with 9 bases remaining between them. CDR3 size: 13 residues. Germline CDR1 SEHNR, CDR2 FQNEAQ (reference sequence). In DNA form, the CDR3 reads TGTGCCAGCAGCCACGACAGAAACTATGGCTACACCTTC. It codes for CASSHDRNYGYTF.

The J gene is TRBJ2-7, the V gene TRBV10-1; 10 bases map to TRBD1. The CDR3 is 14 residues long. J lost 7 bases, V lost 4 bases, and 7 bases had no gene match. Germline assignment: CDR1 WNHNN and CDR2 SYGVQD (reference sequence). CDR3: CASSVDRGHREQYF. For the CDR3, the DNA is TGCGCCAGCAGTGTTGACAGGGGGCATCGGGAGCAGTACTTC.

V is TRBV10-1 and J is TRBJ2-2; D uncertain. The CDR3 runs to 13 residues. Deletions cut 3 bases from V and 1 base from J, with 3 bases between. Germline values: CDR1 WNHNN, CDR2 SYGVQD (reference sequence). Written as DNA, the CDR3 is TGCGCCAGCAGTGACAGGAACACCGGGGAGCTGTTTTTT. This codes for CASSDRNTGELFF.

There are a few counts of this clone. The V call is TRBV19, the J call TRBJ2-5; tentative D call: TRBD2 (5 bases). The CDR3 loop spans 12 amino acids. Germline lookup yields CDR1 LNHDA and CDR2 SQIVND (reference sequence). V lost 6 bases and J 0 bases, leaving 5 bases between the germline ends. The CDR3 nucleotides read TGTGCCAGTAGCGGGAACCAAGAGACCCAGTACTTC. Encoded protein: CASSGNQETQYF. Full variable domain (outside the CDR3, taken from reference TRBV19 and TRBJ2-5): DGGITQSPKYLFRKEGQNVTLSCEQNLNHDAMYWYRQDPGQGLRLIYYSQIVNDFQKGDIAEGYSVSREKKESFPLTVTSAQKNPTAFYLCASSGNQETQYFGPGTRLLVL.

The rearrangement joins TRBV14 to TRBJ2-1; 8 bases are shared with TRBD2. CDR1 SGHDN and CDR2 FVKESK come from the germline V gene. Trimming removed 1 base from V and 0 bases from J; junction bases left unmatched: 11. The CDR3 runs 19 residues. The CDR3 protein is CASSQATGGPTNSYNEQFF. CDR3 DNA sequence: TGTGCCAGCAGCCAAGCAACGGGAGGGCCGACTAACTCCTACAATGAGCAGTTCTTC.

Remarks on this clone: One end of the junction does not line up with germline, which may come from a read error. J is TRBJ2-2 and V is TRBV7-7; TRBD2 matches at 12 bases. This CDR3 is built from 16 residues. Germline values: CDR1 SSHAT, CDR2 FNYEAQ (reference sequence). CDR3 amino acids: CASTTSSGGATGELFF. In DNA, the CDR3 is TGTGCTAGCACGACATCTAGCGGGGGGGCCACCGGGGAGCTGTTTTTT.

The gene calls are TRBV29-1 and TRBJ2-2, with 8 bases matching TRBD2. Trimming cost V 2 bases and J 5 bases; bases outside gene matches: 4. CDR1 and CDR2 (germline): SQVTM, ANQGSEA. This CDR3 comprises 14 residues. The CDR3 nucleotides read TGCAGCGTTGAATCCGGGACTAGGACCGGGGAGCTGTTTTTT. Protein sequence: CSVESGTRTGELFF.

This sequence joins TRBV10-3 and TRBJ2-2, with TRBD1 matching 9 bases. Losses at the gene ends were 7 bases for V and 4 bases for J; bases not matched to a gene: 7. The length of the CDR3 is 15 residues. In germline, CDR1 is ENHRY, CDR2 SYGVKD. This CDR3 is CAINPGQGITGELFF. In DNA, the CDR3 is TGTGCCATCAACCCGGGACAGGGTATCACCGGGGAGCTGTTTTTT.

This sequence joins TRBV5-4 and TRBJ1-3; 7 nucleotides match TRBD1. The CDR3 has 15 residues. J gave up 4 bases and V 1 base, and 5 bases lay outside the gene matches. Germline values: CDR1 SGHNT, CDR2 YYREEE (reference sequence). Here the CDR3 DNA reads TGTGCCAGCAGCTTGAGGACAGGCGGGGGAAACACCATATATTTT. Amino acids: CASSLRTGGGNTIYF.

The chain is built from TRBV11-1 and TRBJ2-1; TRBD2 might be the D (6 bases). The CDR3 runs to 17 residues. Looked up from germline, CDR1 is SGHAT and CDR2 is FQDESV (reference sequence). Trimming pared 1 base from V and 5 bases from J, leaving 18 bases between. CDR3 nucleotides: TGTGCCAGCAGCTTAGTGCTTGGCGGGGCGAGTAACAATGAGCAGTTCTTC. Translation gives CASSLVLGGASNNEQFF.

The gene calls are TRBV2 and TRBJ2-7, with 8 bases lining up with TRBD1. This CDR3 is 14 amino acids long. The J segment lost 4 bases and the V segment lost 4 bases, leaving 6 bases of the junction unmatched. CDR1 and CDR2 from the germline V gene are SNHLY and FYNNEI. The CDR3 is CASSVQGVNYEQYF. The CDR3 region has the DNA TGTGCCAGCAGTGTACAGGGGGTGAATTACGAGCAGTACTTC. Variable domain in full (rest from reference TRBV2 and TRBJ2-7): EPEVTQTPSHQVTQMGQEVILRCVPISNHLYFYWYRQILGQKVEFLVSFYNNEISEKSEIFDDQFSVERPDGSNFTLKIRSTKLEDSAMYFCASSVQGVNYEQYFGPGTRLTVT.

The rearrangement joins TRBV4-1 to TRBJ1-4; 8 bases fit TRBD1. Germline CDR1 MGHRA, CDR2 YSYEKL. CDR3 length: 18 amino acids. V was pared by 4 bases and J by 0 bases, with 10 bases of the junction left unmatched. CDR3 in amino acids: CASSPRTGRLATNEKLFF. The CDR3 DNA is TGCGCCAGCAGCCCGCGGACAGGGCGGTTGGCAACTAATGAAAAACTGTTTTTT.

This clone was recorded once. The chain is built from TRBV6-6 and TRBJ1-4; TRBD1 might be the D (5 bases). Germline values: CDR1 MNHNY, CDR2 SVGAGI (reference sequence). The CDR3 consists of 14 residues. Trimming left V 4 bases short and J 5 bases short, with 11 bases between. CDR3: CASSFDSKNEKLFF. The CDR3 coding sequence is TGTGCCAGCAGTTTTGACAGCAAAAATGAAAAACTGTTTTTT.